Following are 15 T cell receptor beta chains from one sample sequenced in a study of vaccination effects on CD4 cells after COVID-19. With the ViraFEST assay, the study expanded antigen-specific CD4+ T cells using viral peptide pools, then sequenced them. On roughly day 10 of culture, CD4+ T cells were separated out. Two doses of either BNT162b2 or mRNA-1273 were given to each participant. Here immunoSEQ multiplex PCR was the method, and the copy in TCRdb shows in-frame clones only, minus some. The sample shows about 72,000 clones, about 81% of them seen only once. The antigens for these receptors are not known. The specimen was CD4+ T cells from PBMCs cultured with HCoV-229E spike peptides, collected after COVID-19 vaccination. These receptor sequences come from a human donor who received a COVID-19 vaccine.

The chain recombines TRBV28 with TRBJ1-2; possibly TRBD1 for D (5 bases). The CDR3 is 13 residues long. CDR1 is MDHEN, CDR2 SYDVKM, per germline. V lost 4 bases to trimming and J lost 7 bases, with 13 bases between them. The CDR3 region has the DNA TGTGCCAGCAGTTACATGCAGGGAAGTGGCTACACCTTC. Its translation: CASSYMQGSGYTF.

This chain joins TRBV3-1 (or the pseudogene TRBV3-2) and TRBJ1-6; D not certain. The CDR3 covers 18 residues. Per the germline V gene, CDR1 is LGHDT and CDR2 is YNNKEL (reference sequence). V lost 3 bases, J lost 2 bases, and 17 bases lay in between. The CDR3 nucleotides are TGTGCCAGCAGCCATGGACCCCCTGAGATACCCTATAATTCACCCCTCCACTTT. Translating gives CASSHGPPEIPYNSPLHF.

The V call is TRBV3-1 (or the pseudogene TRBV3-2), the J call TRBJ2-3, with 10 bases matching TRBD2. Germline trimming cut 6 bases from V and 4 bases from J; bases unmatched to any gene: 7. The CDR3 is made up of 15 amino acids. The germline CDR1 and CDR2 sequences are LGHDT and YNNKEL (reference sequence). CDR3 DNA: TGTGCCAGCAGTTACGGGACTAGCGTTGCAGATACGCAGTATTTT. Its protein is CASSYGTSVADTQYF.

The V call is TRBV19, the J call TRBJ1-2, with D possibly matching TRBD1 (6 bases). There are 12 residues in the CDR3. The germline CDR1 and CDR2 sequences are LNHDA and SQIVND (reference sequence). V was trimmed by 4 bases and J by 8 bases, leaving 11 bases between them. The CDR3 is CASSRRGSGYTF. CDR3 nucleotides: TGTGCCAGTAGTAGAAGGGGGAGCGGCTACACCTTC.

The J gene is TRBJ1-1, the V gene TRBV7-2, with D perhaps TRBD1 (6 bases). Germline loops: CDR1 SGHTA, CDR2 FQGNSA. The CDR3 is 14 residues long. Trimming left V 2 bases short and J 5 bases short, with 12 bases between. CDR3 bases: TGTGCCAGCAGCTTACAACAGGGATGGACTGAAGCTTTCTTT. Protein: CASSLQQGWTEAFF. The complete variable domain, with remaining parts taken from reference TRBV7-2 and TRBJ1-1, reads GAGVSQSPSNKVTEKGKDVELRCDPISGHTALYWYRQSLGQGLEFLIYFQGNSAPDKSGLPSDRFSAERTGGSVSTLTIQRTQQEDSAVYLCASSLQQGWTEAFFGQGTRLTVV.

The chain recombines TRBV7-2 with TRBJ2-2; D ambiguous. The CDR3 consists of 13 residues. From germline, CDR1 is SGHTA and CDR2 FQGNSA. V was pared by 5 bases and J by 8 bases, with 12 bases between. The CDR3 protein is CASSAYGAGELFF. CDR3 nucleotides: TGTGCCAGCAGCGCCTATGGTGCGGGGGAGCTGTTTTTT.

Only one count was recorded for this clone. This chain joins TRBV5-6 and TRBJ2-4; TRBD2 aligns across 14 bases. Trimming at V came to 5 bases and at J to 9 bases, leaving 7 bases not matched to a gene. The CDR3 is 15 residues long. From germline, CDR1 is SGHDT and CDR2 YYEEEE. The CDR3 loop is CASSSGLAGVGIQYF. The DNA of the CDR3 is TGTGCCAGCAGTTCGGGACTAGCGGGGGTTGGCATTCAGTACTTC.

This chain links TRBV18 with TRBJ1-6; unclear D gene. Trimming shortened V by 3 bases and J by 7 bases, and 7 bases separated the two germline ends. The CDR3 contains 13 residues. Germline values: CDR1 KGHSH, CDR2 LQKENI. The CDR3 is CASSPDVNSPLHF. The CDR3 region has the DNA TGTGCCAGCTCACCCGACGTGAATTCACCCCTCCACTTT. The full variable domain, its missing parts supplied by reference TRBV18 and TRBJ1-6, is NAGVMQNPRHLVRRRGQEARLRCSPMKGHSHVYWYRQLPEEGLKFMVYLQKENIIDESGMPKERFSAEFPKEGPSILRIQQVVRGDSAAYFCASSPDVNSPLHFGNGTRLTVT.

The rearrangement uses TRBV28 and TRBJ1-1, with D hard to call. From germline, CDR1 is MDHEN and CDR2 SYDVKM. V lost 7 bases, J lost 7 bases, and 10 bases lay in between. The CDR3 consists of 11 residues. The CDR3 protein is CASNTWGEAFF. The CDR3 region has the DNA TGTGCCAGCAATACTTGGGGTGAAGCTTTCTTT.

This chain uses TRBV7-3 with TRBJ2-1, with TRBD1 identical over 8 bases. V shed 5 bases, J shed 8 bases, and the junction held 8 bases outside the gene matches. The CDR3 is 14 residues long. The germline CDR1 and CDR2 sequences are SGHTA and FQGTGA. The DNA of the CDR3 is TGTGCCAGCAGCCCGACAGGGGCAAAGGATGAGCAGTTCTTC. Its protein product is CASSPTGAKDEQFF.

This clone was recorded a few times. J is TRBJ1-4 and V is TRBV19, with 10 positions matching TRBD1. The CDR3 extends over 14 amino acids. Germline V CDR1 and CDR2: LNHDA, SQIVND (reference sequence). Trimming removed 1 base from V and 8 bases from J; junction bases left unmatched: 1. The CDR3 loop reads CASSIGQGAEKLFF. As DNA, the CDR3 is TGTGCCAGTAGTATAGGACAGGGGGCGGAAAAACTGTTTTTT.

CDR3 region: CASSDPGQGNSPLHF. The DNA of the CDR3 is TGTGCCAGCAGCGATCCGGGACAGGGAAATTCACCCCTCCACTTT. V usage is TRBV27 and J usage is TRBJ1-6; 9 bases are shared with TRBD1. This CDR3 is 15 amino acids long. Unmatched junction bases numbered 7, after V lost 6 bases and J lost 7 bases. Germline assignment: CDR1 MNHEY and CDR2 SMNVEV (reference sequence).

This chain connects TRBV5-1 to TRBJ2-5; D is tentatively TRBD1 or TRBD2 (5 bases each). Germline assignment: CDR1 SGHRS and CDR2 YFSETQ. The CDR3 spans 16 residues. V lost 6 bases and J lost 5, with 23 bases in between. CDR3 amino acids: CASTFVGRGAGETQYF. DNA for the CDR3: TGCGCCAGCACATTCGTCGGACGGGGCGCAGGGGAGACCCAGTACTTC.

The chain links TRBV5-1 to TRBJ1-2; D is unclear. Trimming cost V 0 bases and J 0 bases, with 3 bases left between them. Germline assignment: CDR1 SGHRS and CDR2 YFSETQ. This CDR3 is 13 amino acids long. In DNA, the CDR3 is TGCGCCAGCAGCTTGGCACCTAACTATGGCTACACCTTC. Protein: CASSLAPNYGYTF.

This clone was recorded only once. The chain joins TRBV5-1 to TRBJ1-4; 8 positions match TRBD1. V shed 7 bases and J 4 bases; nucleotides not matched to a gene: 6. Per the germline V gene, CDR1 is SGHRS and CDR2 is YFSETQ. There are 14 residues in the CDR3. The CDR3: CASHPGQVNEKLFF. In DNA form, the CDR3 reads TGCGCCAGCCATCCGGGACAGGTTAATGAAAAACTGTTTTTT.